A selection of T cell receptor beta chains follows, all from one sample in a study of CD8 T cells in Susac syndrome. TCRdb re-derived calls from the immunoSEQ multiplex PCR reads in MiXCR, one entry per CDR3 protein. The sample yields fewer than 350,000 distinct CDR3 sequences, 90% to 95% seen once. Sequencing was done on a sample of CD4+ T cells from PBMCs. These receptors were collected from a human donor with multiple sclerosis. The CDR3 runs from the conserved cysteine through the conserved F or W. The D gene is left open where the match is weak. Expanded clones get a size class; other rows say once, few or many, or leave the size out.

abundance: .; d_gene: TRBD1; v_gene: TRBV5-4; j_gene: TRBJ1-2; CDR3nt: TGTGCCAGCAGCCTTCGACAGGGATACTATGGCTACACCTTC; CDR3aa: CASSLRQGYYGYTF
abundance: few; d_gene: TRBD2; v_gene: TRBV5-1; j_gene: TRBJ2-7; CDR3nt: TGCGCCAGCAGCCCCGGGACTAGCGGGAGGGCTTCCGAGCAGTACTTC; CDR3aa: CASSPGTSGRASEQYF
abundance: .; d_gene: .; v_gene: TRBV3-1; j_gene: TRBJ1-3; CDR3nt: TGTGCCAGCAGCCACCTAGGGCAGAACACCATATATTTT; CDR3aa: CASSHLGQNTIYF
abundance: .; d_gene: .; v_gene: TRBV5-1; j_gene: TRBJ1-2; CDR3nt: TGCGCCAGCAGTAACGACGGCGGCTACACCTTC; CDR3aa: CASSNDGGYTF
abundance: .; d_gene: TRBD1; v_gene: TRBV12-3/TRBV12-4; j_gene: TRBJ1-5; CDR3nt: TGTGCCAGCAGTTCAGGGGGCGGTCAGCCCCAGCATTTT; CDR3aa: CASSSGGGQPQHF
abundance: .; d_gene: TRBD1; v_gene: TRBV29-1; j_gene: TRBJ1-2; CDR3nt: TGCAGCGTTGAAGCGGCGGACAGGGTCTATGGCTACACCTTC; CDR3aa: CSVEAADRVYGYTF
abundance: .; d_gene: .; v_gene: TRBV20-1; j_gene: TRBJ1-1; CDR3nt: TGCAGTGCCACTCATCCGGGGGGCACTGAAGCTTTCTTT; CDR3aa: CSATHPGGTEAFF
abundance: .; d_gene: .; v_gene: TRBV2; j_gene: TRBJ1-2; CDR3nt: TGTGCCAGCAGTGTGGGGGGAGCGCGTGGCTACACCTTC; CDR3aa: CASSVGGARGYTF
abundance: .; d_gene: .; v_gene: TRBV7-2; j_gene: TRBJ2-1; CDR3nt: TGTGCCAGCAGGCTACGGTCTAGGCAGTTCTTC; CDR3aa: CASRLRSRQFF
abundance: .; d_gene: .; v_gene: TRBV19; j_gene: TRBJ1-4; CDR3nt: TGTGCCAGTAGTAGCCTCCGGGACGTAGCAACTAATGAAAAACTGTTTTTT; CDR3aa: CASSSLRDVATNEKLFF
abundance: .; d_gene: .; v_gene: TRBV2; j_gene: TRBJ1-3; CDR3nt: TGTGCCAGCAGGCAAACTGGAAACACCATATATTTT; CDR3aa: CASRQTGNTIYF
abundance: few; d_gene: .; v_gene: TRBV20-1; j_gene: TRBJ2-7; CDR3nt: TGCAGTGCTAGGGTTAGTTACGAGCAGTACTTC; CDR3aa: CSARVSYEQYF
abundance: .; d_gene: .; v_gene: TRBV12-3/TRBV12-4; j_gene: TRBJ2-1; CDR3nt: TGTGCCAGCAGTTTCGAGGTCTACAATGAGCAGTTCTTC; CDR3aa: CASSFEVYNEQFF
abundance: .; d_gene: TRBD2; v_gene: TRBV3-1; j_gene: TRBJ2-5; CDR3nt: TGTGCCAGCAGCCAACAGCGGGGGCCCCCGTACCAAGAGACCCAGTACTTC; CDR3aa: CASSQQRGPPYQETQYF
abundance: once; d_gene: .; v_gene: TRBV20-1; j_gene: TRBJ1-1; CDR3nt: TGCAGTGCTGTCCTCGTGAGGCGAAACACTGAAGCTTTCTTT; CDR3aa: CSAVLVRRNTEAFF
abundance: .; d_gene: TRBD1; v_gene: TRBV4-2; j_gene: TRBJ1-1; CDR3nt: TGTGCCAGCAGCCAAGTAGCCTGGGACAGGGAGAACACTGAAGCTTTCTTT; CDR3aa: CASSQVAWDRENTEAFF
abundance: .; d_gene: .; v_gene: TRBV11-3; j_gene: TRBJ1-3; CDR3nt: TGTGCCAGCAGCTTAGTAGGGACGGGATCCTCTGGAAACACCATATATTTT; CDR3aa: CASSLVGTGSSGNTIYF
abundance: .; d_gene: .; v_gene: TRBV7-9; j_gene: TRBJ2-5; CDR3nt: TGTGCCAGCAGTCGGAGCCCCCAGGGAGGTGGAGAGACCCAGTACTTC; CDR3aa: CASSRSPQGGGETQYF
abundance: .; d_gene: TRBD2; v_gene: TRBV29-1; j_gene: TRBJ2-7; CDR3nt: TGCAGCGTACGGGTGCCGGGGGGCTCCTACGAGCAGTACTTC; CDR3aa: CSVRVPGGSYEQYF
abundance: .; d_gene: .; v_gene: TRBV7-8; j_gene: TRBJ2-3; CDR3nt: TGTGCCAGCAGCTTACAAGGGGGGCACACAGATACGCAGTATTTT; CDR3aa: CASSLQGGHTDTQYF
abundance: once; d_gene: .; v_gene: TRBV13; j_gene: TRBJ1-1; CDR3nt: TGTGCCAGCAGCTCGACCCCCTGGAACACTGAAGCTTTCTTT; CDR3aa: CASSSTPWNTEAFF
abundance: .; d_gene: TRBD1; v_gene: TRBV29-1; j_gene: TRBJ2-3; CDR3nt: TGCAGCGGGAAGACAGGGCCAGAAGATACGCAGTATTTT; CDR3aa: CSGKTGPEDTQYF
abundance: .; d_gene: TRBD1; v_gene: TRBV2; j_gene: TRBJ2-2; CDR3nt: TGTGCCAGCAATTTACCGGGACAGGGTCACGCCGGGGAGCTGTTTTTT; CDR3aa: CASNLPGQGHAGELFF
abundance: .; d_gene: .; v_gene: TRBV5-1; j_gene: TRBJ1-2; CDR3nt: TGCGCCAGCAGCCCTCAAACCAACTATGGCTACACCTTC; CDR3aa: CASSPQTNYGYTF
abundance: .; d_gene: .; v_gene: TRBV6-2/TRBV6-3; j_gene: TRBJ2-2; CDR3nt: TGTGCCAGCCGGCCCACGGGCACCGGGGAGCTGTTTTTT; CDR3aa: CASRPTGTGELFF
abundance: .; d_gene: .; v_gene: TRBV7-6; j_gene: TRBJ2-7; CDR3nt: TGTGCCAGCAGATCTCAAGGACCTCTCCCTCGGCGCGAGCAGTACTTC; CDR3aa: CASRSQGPLPRREQYF
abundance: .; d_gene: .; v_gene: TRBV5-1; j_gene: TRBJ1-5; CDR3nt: TGCGCCAGCAGCTTGGCACCGAACTTCAATCAGCCCCAGCATTTT; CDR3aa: CASSLAPNFNQPQHF
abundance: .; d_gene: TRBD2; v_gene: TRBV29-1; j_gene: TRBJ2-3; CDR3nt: TGCAGCGTTGTTCGGCGGGAGCATACAGATACGCAGTATTTT; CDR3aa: CSVVRREHTDTQYF
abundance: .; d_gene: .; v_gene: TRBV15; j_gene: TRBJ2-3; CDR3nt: TGTGCCACCAGCAGAGATTACGTAAAAAGCACAGATACGCAGTATTTT; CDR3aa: CATSRDYVKSTDTQYF
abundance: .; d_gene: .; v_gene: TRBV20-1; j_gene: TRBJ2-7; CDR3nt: TGCAGTGCTAGGGGGGAGATTGCCTACGAGCAGTACTTC; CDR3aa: CSARGEIAYEQYF
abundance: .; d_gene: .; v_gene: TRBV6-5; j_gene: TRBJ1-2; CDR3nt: TGTGCCAGCAGCTTCTCGGGGAGCAACTATGGCTACACCTTC; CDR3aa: CASSFSGSNYGYTF
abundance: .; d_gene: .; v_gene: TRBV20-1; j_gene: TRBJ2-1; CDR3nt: TGCAGTGCGCCGAGACAGGAAGGGGAGCAGTTCTTC; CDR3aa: CSAPRQEGEQFF
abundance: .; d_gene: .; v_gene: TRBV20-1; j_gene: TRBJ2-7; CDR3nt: TGCAGTGCTAGAGACCCCTCGGCGGCAGGGCTCTACGAGCAGTACTTC; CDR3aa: CSARDPSAAGLYEQYF
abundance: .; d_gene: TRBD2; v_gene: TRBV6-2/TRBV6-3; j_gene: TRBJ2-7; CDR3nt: TGTGCCAGCAGTCAGAGGACTAGCGGCTACGAGCAGTACTTC; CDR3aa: CASSQRTSGYEQYF
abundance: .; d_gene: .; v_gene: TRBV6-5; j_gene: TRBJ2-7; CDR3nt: TGTGCCAGCAGTTACTCGAGGCTAGGCATTGACGAGCAGTACTTC; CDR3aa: CASSYSRLGIDEQYF
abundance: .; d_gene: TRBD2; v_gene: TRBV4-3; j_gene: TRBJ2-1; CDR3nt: TGCGCCAGCAGCCAACTCCTAGCGGGAGACACCTACAATGAGCAGTTCTTC; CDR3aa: CASSQLLAGDTYNEQFF
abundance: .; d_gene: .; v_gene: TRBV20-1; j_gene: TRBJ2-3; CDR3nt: TGCAGTGCTCGCCTCCAGGCCGATACGCAGTATTTT; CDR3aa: CSARLQADTQYF
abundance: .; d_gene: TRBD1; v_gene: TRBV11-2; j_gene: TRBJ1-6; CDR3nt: TGTGCCAGCAGCTCGACAGGGGGGATCACAGCCCTCCACTTT; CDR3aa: CASSSTGGITALHF
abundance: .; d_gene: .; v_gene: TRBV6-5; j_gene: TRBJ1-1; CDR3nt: TGTGCCAGCAGTTACTCTTACCGCCTCAGTACTGAAGCTTTCTTT; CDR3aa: CASSYSYRLSTEAFF
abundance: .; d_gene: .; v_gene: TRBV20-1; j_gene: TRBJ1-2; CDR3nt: TGCAGTGCTAGAGTACCTCTTAGGGGTAGCGACGGCTACACCTTC; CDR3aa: CSARVPLRGSDGYTF
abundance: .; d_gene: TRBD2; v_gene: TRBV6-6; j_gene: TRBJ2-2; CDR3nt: TGTGCCAGCAGTTACCTGGGACTAGCTAACACCGGGGAGCTGTTTTTT; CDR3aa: CASSYLGLANTGELFF
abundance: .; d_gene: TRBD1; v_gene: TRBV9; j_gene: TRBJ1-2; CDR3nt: TGTGCCAGCAGCGTAGCTACAGGGGACTATGGCTACACCTTC; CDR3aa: CASSVATGDYGYTF
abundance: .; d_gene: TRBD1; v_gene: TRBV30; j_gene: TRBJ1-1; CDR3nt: TGTGCCTGGAGTCCCCACACAGGGGGAGCTTTCTTT; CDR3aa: CAWSPHTGGAFF
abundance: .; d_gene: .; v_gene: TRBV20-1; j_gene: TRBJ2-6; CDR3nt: TGCAGTGCGCCCAGGGGGGCCCTCTCTGGGGCCAACGTCCTGACTTTC; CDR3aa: CSAPRGALSGANVLTF
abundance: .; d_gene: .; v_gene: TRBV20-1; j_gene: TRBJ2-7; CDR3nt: TGCAGTGCTAGATCGGAAGCGGTGCGCTACGAGCAGTACTTC; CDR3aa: CSARSEAVRYEQYF
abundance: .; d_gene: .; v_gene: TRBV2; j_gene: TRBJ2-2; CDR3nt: TGTGCCAGCAGTGAGGGACTTATGAACACCGGGGAGCTGTTTTTT; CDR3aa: CASSEGLMNTGELFF
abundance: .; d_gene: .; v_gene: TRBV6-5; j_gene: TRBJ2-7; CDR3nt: TGTGCCAGCAGTTTCCGGACAGCATACTCCTACGAGCAGTACTTC; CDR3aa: CASSFRTAYSYEQYF
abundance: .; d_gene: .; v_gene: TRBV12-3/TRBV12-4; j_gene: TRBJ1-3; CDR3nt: TGTGCCAGCAGTTCCGATTGGGACTCTGGAAACACCATATATTTT; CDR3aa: CASSSDWDSGNTIYF
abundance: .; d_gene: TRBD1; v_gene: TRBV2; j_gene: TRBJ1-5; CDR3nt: TGTGCCAGCAGAGAGGACAGGGGGAACAATCAGCCCCAGCATTTT; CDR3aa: CASREDRGNNQPQHF
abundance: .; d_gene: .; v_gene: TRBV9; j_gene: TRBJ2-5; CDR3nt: TGTGCCAGCAGCTCCCAAGAAGACTCAACCCAGTACTTC; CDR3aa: CASSSQEDSTQYF
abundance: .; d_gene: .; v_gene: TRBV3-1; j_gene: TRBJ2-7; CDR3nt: TGTGCCAGCAGCCAAGTAGGGTCACGCGAGCAGTACTTC; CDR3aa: CASSQVGSREQYF
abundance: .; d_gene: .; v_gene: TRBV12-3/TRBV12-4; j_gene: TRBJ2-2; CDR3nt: TGTGCCAGCAGTTTGATCCGGGGGAACACCGGGGAGCTGTTTTTT; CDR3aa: CASSLIRGNTGELFF
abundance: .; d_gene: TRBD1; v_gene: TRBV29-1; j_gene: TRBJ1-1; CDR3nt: TGCAGCGTTTCCCGGACAGGGAGGTTCACAGCTTTCTTT; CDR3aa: CSVSRTGRFTAFF
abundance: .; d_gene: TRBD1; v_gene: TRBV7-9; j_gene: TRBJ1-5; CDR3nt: TGTGCCAGCAGCTTCGGGACAGGGATTCAGCCCCAGCATTTT; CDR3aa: CASSFGTGIQPQHF